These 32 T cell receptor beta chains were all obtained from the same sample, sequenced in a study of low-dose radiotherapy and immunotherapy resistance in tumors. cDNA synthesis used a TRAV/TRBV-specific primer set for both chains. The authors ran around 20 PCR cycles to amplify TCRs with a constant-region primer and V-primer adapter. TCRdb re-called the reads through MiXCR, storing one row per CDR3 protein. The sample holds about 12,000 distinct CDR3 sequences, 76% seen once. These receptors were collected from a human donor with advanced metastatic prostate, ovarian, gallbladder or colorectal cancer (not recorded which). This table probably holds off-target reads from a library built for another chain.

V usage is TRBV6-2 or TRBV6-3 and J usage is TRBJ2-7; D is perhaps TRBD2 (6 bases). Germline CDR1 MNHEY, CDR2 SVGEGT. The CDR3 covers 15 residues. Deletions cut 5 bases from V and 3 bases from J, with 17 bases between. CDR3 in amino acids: CASSEWVAVDYEQYF. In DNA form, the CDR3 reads TGTGCCAGCAGTGAATGGGTAGCGGTTGACTACGAGCAGTACTTC.

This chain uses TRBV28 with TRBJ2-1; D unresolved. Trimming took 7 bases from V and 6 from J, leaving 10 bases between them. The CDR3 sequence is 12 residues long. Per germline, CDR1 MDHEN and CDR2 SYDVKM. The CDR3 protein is CASTGFRNEQFF. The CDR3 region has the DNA TGTGCCAGCACCGGGTTTCGCAATGAGCAGTTCTTC.

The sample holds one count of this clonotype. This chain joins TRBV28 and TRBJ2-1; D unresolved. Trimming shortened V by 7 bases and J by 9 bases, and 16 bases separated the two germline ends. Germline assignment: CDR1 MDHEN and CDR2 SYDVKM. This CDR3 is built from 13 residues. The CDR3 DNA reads TGTGCCAGCATTGACCTAAGGTCGGGTGAGCAGTTCTTC. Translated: CASIDLRSGEQFF.

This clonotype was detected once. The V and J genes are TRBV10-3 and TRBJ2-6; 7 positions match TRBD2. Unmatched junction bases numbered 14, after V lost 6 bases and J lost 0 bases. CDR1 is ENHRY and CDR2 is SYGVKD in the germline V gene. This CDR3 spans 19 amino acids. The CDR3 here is CAISPYTRESLSGANVLTF. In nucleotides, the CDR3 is TGTGCCATCAGCCCGTACACGCGGGAGTCCCTCTCTGGGGCCAACGTCCTGACTTTC.

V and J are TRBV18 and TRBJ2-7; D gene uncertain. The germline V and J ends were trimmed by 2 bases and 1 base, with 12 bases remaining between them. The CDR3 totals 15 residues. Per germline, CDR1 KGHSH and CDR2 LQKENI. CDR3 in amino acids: CASSPTSQLSYEQYF. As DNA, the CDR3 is TGTGCCAGCTCACCAACGTCCCAGTTGTCCTACGAGCAGTACTTC.

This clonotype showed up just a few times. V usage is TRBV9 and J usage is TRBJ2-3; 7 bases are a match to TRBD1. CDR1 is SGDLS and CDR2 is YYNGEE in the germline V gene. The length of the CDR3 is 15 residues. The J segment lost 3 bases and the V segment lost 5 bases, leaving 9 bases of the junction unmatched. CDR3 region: CASSLGDRVTDTQYF. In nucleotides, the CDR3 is TGTGCCAGCAGTTTGGGGGACAGAGTAACAGATACGCAGTATTTT.

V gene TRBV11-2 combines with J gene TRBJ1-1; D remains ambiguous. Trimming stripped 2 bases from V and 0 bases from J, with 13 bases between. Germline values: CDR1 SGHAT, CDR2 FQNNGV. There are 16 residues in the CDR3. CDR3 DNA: TGTGCCAGCAGCTTAATTCCAGGCGGGATGAACACTGAAGCTTTCTTT. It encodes CASSLIPGGMNTEAFF.

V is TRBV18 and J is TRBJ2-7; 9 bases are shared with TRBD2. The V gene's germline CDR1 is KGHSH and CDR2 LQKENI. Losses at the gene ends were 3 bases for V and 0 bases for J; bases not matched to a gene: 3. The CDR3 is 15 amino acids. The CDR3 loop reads CASSPTSGASYEQYF. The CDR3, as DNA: TGTGCCAGCTCACCGACTAGCGGAGCCTCCTACGAGCAGTACTTC.

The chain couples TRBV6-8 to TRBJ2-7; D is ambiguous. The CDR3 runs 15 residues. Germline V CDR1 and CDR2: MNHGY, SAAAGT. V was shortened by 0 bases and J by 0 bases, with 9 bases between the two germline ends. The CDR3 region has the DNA TGTGCCAGCAGTTACTCCTCAGGCGCCTCCTACGAGCAGTACTTC. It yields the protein CASSYSSGASYEQYF.

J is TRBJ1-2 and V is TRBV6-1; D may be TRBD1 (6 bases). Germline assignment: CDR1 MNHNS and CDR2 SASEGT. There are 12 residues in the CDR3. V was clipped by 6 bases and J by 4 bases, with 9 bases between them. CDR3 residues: CASSRQAYGYTF. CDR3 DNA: TGTGCCAGCAGCCGACAGGCCTATGGCTACACCTTC.

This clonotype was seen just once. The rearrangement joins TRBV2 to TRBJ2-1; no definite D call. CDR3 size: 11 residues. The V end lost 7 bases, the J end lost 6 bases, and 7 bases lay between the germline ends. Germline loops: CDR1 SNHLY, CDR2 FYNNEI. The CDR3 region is CASTVGNEQFF. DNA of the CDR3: TGTGCCAGCACAGTAGGCAATGAGCAGTTCTTC. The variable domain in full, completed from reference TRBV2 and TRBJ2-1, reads EPEVTQTPSHQVTQMGQEVILRCVPISNHLYFYWYRQILGQKVEFLVSFYNNEISEKSEIFDDQFSVERPDGSNFTLKIRSTKLEDSAMYFCASTVGNEQFFGPGTRLTVL.

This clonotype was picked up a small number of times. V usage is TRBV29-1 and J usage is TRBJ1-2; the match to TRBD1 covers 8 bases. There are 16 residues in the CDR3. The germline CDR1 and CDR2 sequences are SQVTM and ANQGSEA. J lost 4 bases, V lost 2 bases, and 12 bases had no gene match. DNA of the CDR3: TGCAGCGTTGAATTGGCCTCACGACAGGGGATCTATGGCTACACCTTC. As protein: CSVELASRQGIYGYTF.

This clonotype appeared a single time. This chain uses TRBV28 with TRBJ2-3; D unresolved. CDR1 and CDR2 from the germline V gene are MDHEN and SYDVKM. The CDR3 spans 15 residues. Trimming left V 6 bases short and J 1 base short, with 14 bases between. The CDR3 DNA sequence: TGTGCCAGCAGCACCAACAAGGGTGGCACAGATACGCAGTATTTT. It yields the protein CASSTNKGGTDTQYF.

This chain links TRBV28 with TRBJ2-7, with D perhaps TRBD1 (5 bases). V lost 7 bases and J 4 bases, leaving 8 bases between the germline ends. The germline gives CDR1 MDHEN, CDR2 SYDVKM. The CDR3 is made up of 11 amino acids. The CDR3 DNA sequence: TGTGCCAGCACCAACAGGTACGAGCAGTACTTC. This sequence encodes CASTNRYEQYF.

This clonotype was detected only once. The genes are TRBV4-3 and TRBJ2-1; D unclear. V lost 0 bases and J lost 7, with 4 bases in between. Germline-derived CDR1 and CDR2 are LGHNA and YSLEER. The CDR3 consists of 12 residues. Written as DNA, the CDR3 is TGCGCCAGCAGCCAAGATCTAAATGAGCAGTTCTTC. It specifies CASSQDLNEQFF.

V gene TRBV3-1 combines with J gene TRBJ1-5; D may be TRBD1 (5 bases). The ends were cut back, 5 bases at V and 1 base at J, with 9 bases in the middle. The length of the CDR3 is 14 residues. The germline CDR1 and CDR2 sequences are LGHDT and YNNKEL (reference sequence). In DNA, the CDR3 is TGTGCCAGCAGCTCACGGGACAGCAATCAGCCCCAGCATTTT. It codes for CASSSRDSNQPQHF.

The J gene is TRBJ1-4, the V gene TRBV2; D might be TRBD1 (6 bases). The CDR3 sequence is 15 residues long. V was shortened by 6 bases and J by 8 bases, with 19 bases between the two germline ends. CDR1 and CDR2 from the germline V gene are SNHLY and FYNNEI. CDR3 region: CASSAQSTGNEKLFF. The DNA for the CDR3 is TGTGCCAGCAGCGCCCAGAGCACAGGGAACGAAAAACTGTTTTTT.

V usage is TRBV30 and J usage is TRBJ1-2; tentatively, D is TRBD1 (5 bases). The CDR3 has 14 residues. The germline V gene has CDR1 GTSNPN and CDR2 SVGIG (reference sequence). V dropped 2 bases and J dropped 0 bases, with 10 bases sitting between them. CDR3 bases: TGTGCCTGGAGTCTCCAACAGGCTAACTATGGCTACACCTTC. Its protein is CAWSLQQANYGYTF.

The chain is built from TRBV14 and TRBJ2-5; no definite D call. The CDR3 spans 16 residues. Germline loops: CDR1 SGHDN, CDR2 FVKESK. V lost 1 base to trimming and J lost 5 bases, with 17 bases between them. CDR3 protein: CASSQVMLGDGETQYF. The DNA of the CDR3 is TGTGCCAGCAGCCAAGTCATGCTAGGTGACGGGGAGACCCAGTACTTC.

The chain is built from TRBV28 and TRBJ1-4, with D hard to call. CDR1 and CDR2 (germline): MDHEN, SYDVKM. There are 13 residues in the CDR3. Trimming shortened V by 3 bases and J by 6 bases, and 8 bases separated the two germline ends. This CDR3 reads CASSLYSYEKLFF. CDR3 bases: TGTGCCAGCAGTTTGTACAGTTATGAAAAACTGTTTTTT.

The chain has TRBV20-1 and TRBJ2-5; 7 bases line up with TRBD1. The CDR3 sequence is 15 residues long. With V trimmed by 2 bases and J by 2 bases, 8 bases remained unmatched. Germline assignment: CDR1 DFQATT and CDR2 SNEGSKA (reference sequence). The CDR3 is CSARRGTAIQETQYF. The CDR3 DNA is TGCAGTGCTAGAAGAGGGACAGCGATACAAGAGACCCAGTACTTC.

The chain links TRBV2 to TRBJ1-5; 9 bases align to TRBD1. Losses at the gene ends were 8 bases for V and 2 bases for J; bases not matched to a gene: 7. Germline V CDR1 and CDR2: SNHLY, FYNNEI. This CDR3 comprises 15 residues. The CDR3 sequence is CASGGQGDRNQPQHF. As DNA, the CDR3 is TGTGCCAGCGGGGGACAGGGCGATCGCAATCAGCCCCAGCATTTT.

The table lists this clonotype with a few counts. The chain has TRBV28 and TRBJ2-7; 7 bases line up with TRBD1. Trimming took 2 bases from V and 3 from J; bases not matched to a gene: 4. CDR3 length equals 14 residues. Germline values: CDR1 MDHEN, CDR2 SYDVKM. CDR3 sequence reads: CASSLGAGGYEQYF. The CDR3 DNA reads TGTGCCAGCAGTTTAGGCGCAGGGGGCTACGAGCAGTACTTC.

CDR3 residues: CASTGTESGNTIYF. The DNA of the CDR3 is TGTGCCAGCACAGGGACAGAATCTGGAAACACCATATATTTT. The chain couples TRBV9 to TRBJ1-3; 7 bases are a match to TRBD1. The V and J ends lost 6 bases and 1 base, in that order; junction bases with no gene match: 4. The CDR3 loop spans 14 amino acids. From germline, CDR1 is SGDLS and CDR2 YYNGEE.

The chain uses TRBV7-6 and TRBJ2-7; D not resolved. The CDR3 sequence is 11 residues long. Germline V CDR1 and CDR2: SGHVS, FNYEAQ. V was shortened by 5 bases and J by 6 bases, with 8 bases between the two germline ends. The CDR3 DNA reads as TGTGCCAGCAGCAAACTCCGCGAGCAGTACTTC. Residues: CASSKLREQYF.

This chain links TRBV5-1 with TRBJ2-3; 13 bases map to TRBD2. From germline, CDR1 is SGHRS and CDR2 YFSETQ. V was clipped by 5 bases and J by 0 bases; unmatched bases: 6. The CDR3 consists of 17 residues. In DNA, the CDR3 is TGCGCCAGCAGACGACTACTAGCGGGAGGGAGCACAGATACGCAGTATTTT. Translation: CASRRLLAGGSTDTQYF. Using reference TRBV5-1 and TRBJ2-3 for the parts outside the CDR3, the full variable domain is KAGVTQTPRYLIKTRGQQVTLSCSPISGHRSVSWYQQTPGQGLQFLFEYFSETQRNKGNFPGRFSGRQFSNSRSEMNVSTLELGDSALYLCASRRLLAGGSTDTQYFGPGTRLTVL.

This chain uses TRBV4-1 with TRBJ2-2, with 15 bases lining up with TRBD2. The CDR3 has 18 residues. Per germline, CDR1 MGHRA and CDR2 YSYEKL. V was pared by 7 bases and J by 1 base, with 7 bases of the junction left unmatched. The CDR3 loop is CASKPGLAGGLNTGELFF. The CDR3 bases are TGCGCCAGCAAACCCGGACTAGCGGGAGGGCTGAACACCGGGGAGCTGTTTTTT.

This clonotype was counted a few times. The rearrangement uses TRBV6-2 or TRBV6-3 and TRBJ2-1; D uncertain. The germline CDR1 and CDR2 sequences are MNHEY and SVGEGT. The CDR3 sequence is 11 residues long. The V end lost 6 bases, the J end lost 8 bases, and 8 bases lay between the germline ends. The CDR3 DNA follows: TGTGCCAGCAGCCGCCGGGATGAGCAGTTCTTC. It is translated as CASSRRDEQFF.

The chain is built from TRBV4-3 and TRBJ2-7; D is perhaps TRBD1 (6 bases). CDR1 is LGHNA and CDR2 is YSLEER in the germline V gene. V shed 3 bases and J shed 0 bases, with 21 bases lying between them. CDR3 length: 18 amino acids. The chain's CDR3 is CASSHSFTGTYSSYEQYF. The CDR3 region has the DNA TGCGCCAGCAGCCATTCATTTACCGGGACATACTCCTCCTACGAGCAGTACTTC.

CDR3 region: CAIGQNQETQYF. Here the CDR3 DNA reads TGTGCCATTGGACAGAACCAAGAGACCCAGTACTTC. The rearrangement uses TRBV26 and TRBJ2-5; TRBD1, as called in the table, went unchecked against the DNA. TRBV26 is reported as a pseudogene. The CDR3 consists of 12 residues.

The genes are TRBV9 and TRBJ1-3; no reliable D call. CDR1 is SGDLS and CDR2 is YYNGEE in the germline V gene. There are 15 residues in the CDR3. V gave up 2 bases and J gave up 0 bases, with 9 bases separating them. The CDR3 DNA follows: TGTGCCAGCAGCGTCGGAGGGAACTCTGGAAACACCATATATTTT. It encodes CASSVGGNSGNTIYF.

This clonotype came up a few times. The CDR3 nucleotides are TGTGCCAGCTCACCGACAGGGGGCGGCGAGCAGTACTTC. Translating it yields CASSPTGGGEQYF. The chain links TRBV18 to TRBJ2-7; TRBD1 matches at 10 bases. CDR1 and CDR2 from the germline V gene are KGHSH and LQKENI. V lost 3 bases, J lost 6 bases, and 2 bases stayed unmatched. This CDR3 spans 13 amino acids.